The sequence of this TCR beta chain was determined in a study of CD8+ T cells in alopecia areata. cDNA prepared by RNA extraction and subsequent reverse transcription served as the template for sequencing. Produced via immunoSEQ multiplex PCR; TCRdb's table is partial and in-frame only. The sample presents under 9,000 clones, none singletons. This clone was seen many times. The antigen is unknown. These gene names are mouse names. With the read ending 4 residues before the CDR3 end, the germline J gene is used to fill in that end. Germline lookup yields CDR1 NSQYPW and CDR2 LRSPGD (reference sequence). This CDR3 is built from 13 residues. Whole-study results and caveats: Normal scalp had lower clonality than lesional scalp, with alopecia totalis/universalis lesions showing this most strongly.

Pooled cutaneous lymph node cells were sorted using CD4, CD8alpha, NKG2D, NKG2ACE and other markers. V usage is TRBV1 and J usage is TRBJ2-7; 10 nucleotides align to TRBD2. The source of this sequence is a C3H/HeJ mouse with alopecia areata. These mice share the MHC haplotype H2-k. The sequenced sample consisted of CD8+ T cells sorted from a lymph node. CDR3 region: CTCRDWGLYEQYF. Partial CDR3 DNA: TGCACCTGCAGGGACTGGGGGCTTTAT.